These 15 T cell receptor beta chains were all obtained from the same sample, sequenced in a study of cytomegalovirus exposure and HLA in healthy donors. The PCR contained 60 Vbeta and 13 Jbeta primers. Method: immunoSEQ multiplex PCR; TCRdb's copy keeps in-frame clones and lacks some. The sample lists some 140,000 clones, around nine tenths occurring once. What was sequenced was PBMCs. The source of these receptors is a woman under 40 in good health and CMV-seronegative.

This chain connects TRBV5-5 to TRBJ2-1; 13 bases agree with TRBD2. Germline V gene sequence: CDR1 SGHKS, CDR2 YYEKEE (reference sequence). The CDR3 extends over 13 amino acids. J gave up 7 bases and V 9 bases, and 4 bases lay outside the gene matches. The CDR3 here is CATGLAGLNEQFF. CDR3 DNA sequence: TGTGCCACGGGACTAGCGGGACTGAATGAGCAGTTCTTC. Together with reference TRBV5-5 and TRBJ2-1, the CDR3 gives the full variable domain: DAGVTQSPTHLIKTRGQQVTLRCSPISGHKSVSWYQQVLGQGPQFIFQYYEKEERGRGNFPDRFSARQFPNYSSELNVNALLLGDSALYLCATGLAGLNEQFFGPGTRLTVL.

V usage is TRBV7-2 and J usage is TRBJ1-5; the match to TRBD1 covers 8 bases. The CDR3 is 16 residues long. Trimming took 3 bases from V and 0 from J; bases not matched to a gene: 4. Germline-derived CDR1 and CDR2 are SGHTA and FQGNSA. CDR3: CASSFSGGYSNQPQHF. For the CDR3, the DNA is TGTGCCAGCAGCTTCTCAGGGGGCTATAGCAATCAGCCCCAGCATTTT.

This clone has more than one count but fewer than ten. The V and J genes are TRBV28 and TRBJ1-2; TRBD1 matches 9 bases. Germline CDR1 is MDHEN and CDR2 is SYDVKM. The CDR3 has 17 amino acids. V gave up 4 bases and J gave up 6 bases; unmatched junction bases: 15. The CDR3 reads CASSSRQGGSPYHGYTF. CDR3 bases: TGTGCCAGCAGTTCTAGACAGGGGGGTTCTCCATATCATGGCTACACCTTC.

This rearrangement joins TRBV11-2 to TRBJ2-7, with 9 bases aligning to TRBD1. The CDR3 consists of 14 residues. The V gene end was trimmed by 6 bases and the J gene end by 3 bases; junction bases not matched to a gene: 6. Germline V CDR1 and CDR2: SGHAT, FQNNGV. The CDR3 protein is CASSLRDRVYEQYF. Here the CDR3 DNA reads TGTGCCAGCAGTCTCCGGGACAGGGTCTACGAGCAGTACTTC.

On this clone itself: The germline gene is not matched at one end of the junction; a read error may be the cause. This chain uses TRBV6-5 with TRBJ2-1; 9 bases are shared with TRBD2. The CDR3 spans 15 residues. Germline V gives CDR1 MNHEY, CDR2 SVGAGI. The CDR3 region has the DNA TGTGCCAGCCGTTACACGGGACTAGCTGTCGGCGAGCAGTTCTTC. As protein: CASRYTGLAVGEQFF.

This chain joins TRBV7-8 and TRBJ1-5; D perhaps matches TRBD1 (6 bases). The CDR3 covers 16 residues. CDR1 is SGHVS, CDR2 FQNEAQ, per germline. Trimming took 0 bases from V and 0 from J, leaving 9 bases between them. Here the CDR3 DNA reads TGTGCCAGCAGCTTAGCGGCAGGGGATAGCAATCAGCCCCAGCATTTT. It is translated as CASSLAAGDSNQPQHF.

V gene TRBV21-1 combines with J gene TRBJ1-3; the D segment call TRBD1 is taken from the table without a DNA check. TRBV21-1 is a recognized pseudogene. The CDR3 runs to 16 residues. The CDR3 DNA follows: TGTGCCAGCAGCAAAGTGGTACAGGGATCTGGAAACACCATATATTTT. It codes for CASSKVVQGSGNTIYF.

CDR3 nucleotides: TGCGCCAGCAGCTTAAACTCCAGGGTGGGCGAGCAGTACTTC. Its protein is CASSLNSRVGEQYF. This rearrangement joins TRBV5-1 to TRBJ2-7; a weak D match, TRBD1 (5 bases). Trimming took 2 bases from V and 6 from J, leaving 15 bases between them. This CDR3 spans 14 amino acids. Germline CDR1 and CDR2: SGHRS and YFSETQ. Variable domain in full (rest from reference TRBV5-1 and TRBJ2-7): KAGVTQTPRYLIKTRGQQVTLSCSPISGHRSVSWYQQTPGQGLQFLFEYFSETQRNKGNFPGRFSGRQFSNSRSEMNVSTLELGDSALYLCASSLNSRVGEQYFGPGTRLTVT.

The J gene is TRBJ2-1, the V gene TRBV7-9; 8 nucleotides line up with TRBD2. The CDR3 extends over 15 amino acids. V lost 5 bases, J lost 3 bases, and 6 bases stayed unmatched. The germline V gene has CDR1 SEHNR and CDR2 FQNEAQ (reference sequence). CDR3 protein: CASSASGSYYNEQFF. DNA for the CDR3: TGTGCCAGCAGCGCCAGCGGGAGTTACTACAATGAGCAGTTCTTC. The full variable domain, its missing parts supplied by reference TRBV7-9 and TRBJ2-1, is DTGVSQNPRHKITKRGQNVTFRCDPISEHNRLYWYRQTLGQGPEFLTYFQNEAQLEKSRLLSDRFSAERPKGSFSTLEIQRTEQGDSAMYLCASSASGSYYNEQFFGPGTRLTVL.

The J gene is TRBJ2-1, the V gene TRBV11-2; D perhaps matches TRBD2 (5 bases). The V gene's germline CDR1 is SGHAT and CDR2 FQNNGV. V lost 4 bases and J 7 bases, leaving 17 bases between the germline ends. The CDR3 has 15 amino acids. The CDR3: CASSSTPGLGNEQFF. The CDR3 DNA follows: TGTGCCAGCAGCTCCACGCCAGGACTTGGGAATGAGCAGTTCTTC.

The rearrangement uses TRBV5-1 and TRBJ2-5, with D possibly being TRBD1 (6 bases). Gene TRBJ2-7 matches the end of the DNA better, so the J call may be wrong. The CDR3 covers 13 residues. CDR1 SGHRS and CDR2 YFSETQ come from the germline V gene. The CDR3 is CASSPDSTYEQYF. CDR3 nucleotides: TGCGCCAGCAGCCCGGACAGCACCTACGAGCAGTACTTC.

The V and J genes are TRBV6-1 and TRBJ1-1, with 7 nucleotides matching TRBD1. Germline V lookup: CDR1 MNHNS, CDR2 SASEGT. V shed 4 bases and J 2 bases; nucleotides not matched to a gene: 4. The CDR3 loop spans 14 amino acids. The CDR3 is CASSGQGSNTEAFF. In nucleotides, the CDR3 is TGTGCCAGCAGTGGACAGGGATCTAACACTGAAGCTTTCTTT.

J is TRBJ2-2 and V is TRBV30; 10 nucleotides match TRBD2. The V and J ends lost 3 bases and 8 bases, in that order; junction bases with no gene match: 9. The CDR3 contains 15 residues. The V gene's germline CDR1 is GTSNPN and CDR2 SVGIG (reference sequence). CDR3 amino acids: CAWSGLAVTEGELFF. The CDR3 DNA follows: TGTGCCTGGAGCGGACTAGCGGTCACCGAGGGGGAGCTGTTTTTT.

This chain joins TRBV7-3 and TRBJ2-3; a weak D match, TRBD1 (5 bases). CDR3 length: 16 amino acids. V lost 1 base to trimming and J lost 0 bases, with 11 bases between them. Per germline, CDR1 SGHTA and CDR2 FQGTGA. The CDR3 DNA reads TGTGCCAGCAGCTTAAGGGGCGGAACGAGCACAGATACGCAGTATTTT. It translates to CASSLRGGTSTDTQYF.

The table lists this clone with many counts. The rearrangement links TRBV18 to TRBJ2-5; tentatively, D is TRBD2 (6 bases). V lost 5 bases and J lost 3, with 10 bases in between. The CDR3 covers 13 residues. Germline CDR1 reads KGHSH; CDR2 reads LQKENI. This CDR3 is CASSGWGEETQYF. The CDR3 DNA reads TGTGCCAGCTCAGGATGGGGGGAAGAGACCCAGTACTTC.